This T cell receptor beta chain was identified in a study of shared clonotypes between healthy human individuals. Overall study findings and caveats: Generally, estimated richness proved larger in naive subsets than it did in memory subsets. Generation probabilities were higher for clonotypes shared across all four sorted-subset donors than for unshared ones.

For this clone: Its antigen is unidentified.

In the CD4+ fraction, cells were divided into CD45RA+ naive and CD45RA-negative memory subsets. The protocol was immunoSEQ multiplex PCR, while the TCRdb copy is restricted to in-frame clones and leaves out a portion. Of hundreds of thousands of clones listed, around two thirds are singletons. Germline V gene sequence: CDR1 LNHDA, CDR2 SQIVND (reference sequence). The CDR3 runs to 15 residues. Trimming shortened V by 7 bases and J by 0 bases, and 14 bases separated the two germline ends. The source material was memory CD4+ T cells sorted from blood. The subset was: CD45RA-negative fraction. The receptor was isolated from a woman in her 30s in good health. The chain joins TRBV19 to TRBJ2-3, with a possible D match to TRBD1 (6 bases). The CDR3 sequence: CASNPLQGSTDTQYF. The CDR3 DNA is TGTGCCAGTAATCCCTTACAGGGTAGCACAGATACGCAGTATTTT.